These 6 T cell receptor beta chains share one sample of origin, sequenced in a study of immune evolution from preneoplasia to lung adenocarcinoma. Profiling relied on immunoSEQ multiplex PCR, and the TCRdb table lists in-frame clones only, not all of them. Of under 11,000 clones listed, roughly 79% were seen once; the top ten hold 3.9%. The sample consisted of FFPE minimally invasive lung adenocarcinoma tissue. The receptors originated from a person aged 60-79 years with lung adenocarcinoma.

J is TRBJ1-2 and V is TRBV13; a possible D gene is TRBD1 (5 bases). The CDR3 has 12 amino acids. V was shortened by 4 bases and J by 6 bases, with 9 bases between the two germline ends. CDR1 and CDR2 from the germline V gene are PRHDT and FYEKMQ (reference sequence). The CDR3 loop reads CASSWGPDGYTF. In nucleotides, the CDR3 is TGTGCCAGCAGCTGGGGACCCGATGGCTACACCTTC.

V is TRBV4-1 and J is TRBJ1-5; TRBD1 matches at 11 bases. Germline trimming cut 0 bases from V and 2 bases from J; bases unmatched to any gene: 3. This CDR3 has 17 amino acids. Looked up from germline, CDR1 is MGHRA and CDR2 is YSYEKL. CDR3 region: CASSQDWDRGGNQPQHF. DNA for the CDR3: TGCGCCAGCAGCCAAGATTGGGACAGGGGGGGCAATCAGCCCCAGCATTTT.

The gene calls are TRBV5-1 and TRBJ2-2, with D tentatively TRBD1 (5 bases). The CDR3 totals 13 residues. The germline V gene encodes CDR1 SGHRS and CDR2 YFSETQ. V dropped 3 bases and J dropped 14 bases, with 17 bases sitting between them. CDR3: CASSSEVSGILFF. The CDR3 bases are TGCGCCAGCAGCTCGGAAGTCTCAGGGATTCTGTTTTTT.

This chain links TRBV19 with TRBJ2-2; the match to TRBD1 covers 10 bases. This CDR3 region has 15 residues. Losses at the gene ends were 3 bases for V and 5 bases for J; bases not matched to a gene: 3. CDR1 is LNHDA and CDR2 is SQIVND in the germline V gene (reference sequence). In nucleotides, the CDR3 is TGTGCCAGTAGTATCGACAGGGGGCTTACCGGGGAGCTGTTTTTT. It specifies CASSIDRGLTGELFF.

The chain couples TRBV30 to TRBJ2-3, with 8 bases identical to TRBD2. The germline gives CDR1 GTSNPN, CDR2 SVGIG (reference sequence). The CDR3 has 15 residues. Trimming at V came to 4 bases and at J to 9 bases, leaving 15 bases not matched to a gene. CDR3 sequence reads: CAWTPAGDALRTQYF. Here the CDR3 DNA reads TGTGCCTGGACCCCAGCGGGGGACGCCCTAAGGACGCAGTATTTT.

V usage is TRBV27 and J usage is TRBJ2-7, with 8 nucleotides matching TRBD1. Germline lookup yields CDR1 MNHEY and CDR2 SMNVEV (reference sequence). CDR3 length equals 15 residues. The trim removed 5 bases at V and 0 bases at J, leaving 6 bases unmatched. The chain's CDR3 is CASSADRGISYEQYF. The CDR3 nucleotides are TGTGCCAGCAGTGCTGACAGGGGCATCTCCTACGAGCAGTACTTC.